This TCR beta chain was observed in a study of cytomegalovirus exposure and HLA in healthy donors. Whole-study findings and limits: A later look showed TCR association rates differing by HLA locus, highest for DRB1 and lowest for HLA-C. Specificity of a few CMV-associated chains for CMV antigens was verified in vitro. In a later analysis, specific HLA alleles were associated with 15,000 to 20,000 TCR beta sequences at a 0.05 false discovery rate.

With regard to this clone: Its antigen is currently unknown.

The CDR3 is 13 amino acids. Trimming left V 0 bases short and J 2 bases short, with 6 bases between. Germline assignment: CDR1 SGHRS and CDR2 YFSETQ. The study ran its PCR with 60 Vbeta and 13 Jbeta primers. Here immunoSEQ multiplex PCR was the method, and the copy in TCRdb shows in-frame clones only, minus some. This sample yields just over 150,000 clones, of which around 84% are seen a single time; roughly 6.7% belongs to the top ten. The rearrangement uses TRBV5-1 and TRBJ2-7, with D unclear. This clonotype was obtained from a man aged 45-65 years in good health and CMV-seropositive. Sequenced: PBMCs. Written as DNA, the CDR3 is TGCGCCAGCAGCTTGGACATAACCTACGAGCAGTACTTC. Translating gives CASSLDITYEQYF.